These T cell receptor beta chains were read from a single sample in a study of cytomegalovirus exposure and HLA in healthy donors. Here immunoSEQ multiplex PCR was the method, and the copy in TCRdb shows in-frame clones only, minus some. Of over 150,000 clones detected, 75% to 90% appear once; the ten largest clones hold about 2%. The sample consisted of PBMCs. The origin of the receptors is a human donor in good health. The CDR3 runs from the conserved cysteine through the conserved F or W. The D gene is left open where the match is weak. Clone size is not always given. Where it is, it says once, few, many or a class for expanded clones.

cdr3_nt	cdr3_aa	j_call	cdr3_length	v_call	d_call	clone_size
TGTGCCAGCAGCAGGACAGGGGGCAGAGGAAAACTGTTTTTT	CASSRTGGRGKLFF	TRBJ1-4	14	TRBV7-9	TRBD1	NA
TGTGCCAGCAGGAGAGGGAAATACACCGGGGAGCTGTTTTTT	CASRRGKYTGELFF	TRBJ2-2	14	TRBV6-5	NA	NA
TGTGCCAGCAGGTGGGCTAGCGGGGCGGGTGGGCCCGGGGAGCTGTTTTTT	CASRWASGAGGPGELFF	TRBJ2-2	17	TRBV7-8	TRBD2	NA
TGTGCCAGCAGCTTGGACAGGGGAAAGAACACTGAAGCTTTCTTT	CASSLDRGKNTEAFF	TRBJ1-1	15	TRBV5-8	TRBD1	NA
TGCGCCAGCAGCCGTACAGGGGTTGTGGGCGAGCAGTACTTC	CASSRTGVVGEQYF	TRBJ2-7	14	TRBV4-3	TRBD1	NA
TGTGCCAGCAGCTTGGTAGCGGGGGAGGGGGAGCTGTTTTTT	CASSLVAGEGELFF	TRBJ2-2	14	TRBV5-5	TRBD2	NA
TGTGCCAGCAGCTTCCGACAGGGGAATCACCCCGGGGAGCTGTTTTTT	CASSFRQGNHPGELFF	TRBJ2-2	16	TRBV11-2	TRBD1	NA
TGTGCCAGCAGCTTTCCGGGAAACACCATATATTTT	CASSFPGNTIYF	TRBJ1-3	12	TRBV5-4	NA	once
TGTGCCAGAAGCTTGAGAGAGCTTGTAGAGACCCAGTACTTC	CARSLRELVETQYF	TRBJ2-5	14	TRBV5-3	NA	NA
TGTGCCAGCAGGATGGGCTCAGAGGGTGAAGCTTTCTTT	CASRMGSEGEAFF	TRBJ1-1	13	TRBV11-2	NA	NA
TGTGCCAGCAGCCCGGAGGACAGGATCCCCGGGGAGCTGTTTTTT	CASSPEDRIPGELFF	TRBJ2-2	15	TRBV7-9	TRBD1	NA
TGCGCCAGCAGCCAACCTACTAGCGGGGGGCGCACAGATACGCAGTATTTT	CASSQPTSGGRTDTQYF	TRBJ2-3	17	TRBV4-1	TRBD2	NA
TGCGCCAGCAAAACGGACAGGGGGTCCTACGAGCAGTACTTC	CASKTDRGSYEQYF	TRBJ2-7	14	TRBV5-1	TRBD1	NA